This T cell receptor beta chain was captured in a study of breast tumors, draining lymph nodes, adjacent tissues. Findings and limits, study-wide: Compared with basal-like, luminal-like tumors shared significantly more repertoire with nontumor tissue.

TCRdb passed the multiplex PCR reads through MiXCR, listing each CDR3 protein once. Among tens of thousands of distinct CDR3 sequences listed, roughly 19% were seen once. As to this clonotype: Its antigen is not known.

Axillary draining lymph nodes of breast cancer patients supplied the node samples. Germline values: CDR1 MDHEN, CDR2 SYDVKM. The V end lost 10 bases, the J end lost 3 bases, and 16 bases lay between the germline ends. This CDR3 region has 14 residues. This TCR derives from a female donor with breast cancer. Some clones in this sample may be carry-over from other donors' samples. The specimen sequenced was axillary lymph node tissue. The V and J genes are TRBV28 and TRBJ2-1; tentative D call: TRBD2 (6 bases). CDR3 loop: CATCLIADYNEQFF. DNA of the CDR3: TGTGCCACCTGCTTGATAGCGGACTACAATGAGCAGTTCTTC.